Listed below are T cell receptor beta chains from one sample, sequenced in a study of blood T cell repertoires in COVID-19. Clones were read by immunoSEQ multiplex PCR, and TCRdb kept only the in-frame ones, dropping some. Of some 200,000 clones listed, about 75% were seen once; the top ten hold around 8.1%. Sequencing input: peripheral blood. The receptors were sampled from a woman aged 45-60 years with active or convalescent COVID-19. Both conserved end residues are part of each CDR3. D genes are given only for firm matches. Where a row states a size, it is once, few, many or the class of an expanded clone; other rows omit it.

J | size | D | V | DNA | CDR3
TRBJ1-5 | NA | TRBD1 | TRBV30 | TGTGCCTGGAGTCGGACAGGGAGGGGGCAGGGTCAGCCCCAGCATTTT | CAWSRTGRGQGQPQHF
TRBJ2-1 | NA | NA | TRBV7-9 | TGTGCCAGCAACCCCGGAGGGTCAAACTCCTACAATGAGCAGTTCTTC | CASNPGGSNSYNEQFF
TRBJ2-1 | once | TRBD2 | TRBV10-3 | TGTGCCACGGATCCGGGGACTAGCGGGAGGAGCGATGAGCAGTTCTTC | CATDPGTSGRSDEQFF
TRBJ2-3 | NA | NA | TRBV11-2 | TGTGCCAGCAGCTTAGGCAATAGCGGAGATACGCAGTATTTT | CASSLGNSGDTQYF
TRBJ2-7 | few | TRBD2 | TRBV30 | TGTGCCTGGAGTGTACTTATGGTGGGGGGGTTGTACTTC | CAWSVLMVGGLYF
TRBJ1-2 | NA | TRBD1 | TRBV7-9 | TGTGCCAGCAGCTTAGAGGGACAGGTTTATGGCTACACCTTC | CASSLEGQVYGYTF
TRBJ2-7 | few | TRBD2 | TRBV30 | TGTGCCTGGAGTGTACGGGGTAGCGGGATTAGCTCCTACGAGCAGTACTTC | CAWSVRGSGISSYEQYF
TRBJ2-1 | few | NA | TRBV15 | TGTGCCACAATTACTTCGACTAGAAAGGATACCAATGAGCAGTTCTTC | CATITSTRKDTNEQFF
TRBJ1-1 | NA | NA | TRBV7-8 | TGTGCCAGCAGCTTAGCCGCGGGGGCGTGGACTGAAGCTTTCTTT | CASSLAAGAWTEAFF
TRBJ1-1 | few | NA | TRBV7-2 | TGTGCCAGCAGCAACCAGGGAGGGCGTGGCACTGAAGCTTTCTTT | CASSNQGGRGTEAFF
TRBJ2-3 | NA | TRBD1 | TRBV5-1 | TGCGCCAGCAGCTTTGGATTAATCGACAGGGTGGGTTATGATACGCAGTATTTT | CASSFGLIDRVGYDTQYF
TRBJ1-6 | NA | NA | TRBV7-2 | TGTGCCAGCAGCTTAGGCGGGGTCTTTCGGTCACCCCTCCACTTT | CASSLGGVFRSPLHF
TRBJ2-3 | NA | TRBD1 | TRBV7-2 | TGTGCCAGCAGCTCACAGGGGGCGCGGGTCTCAGATACGCAGTATTTT | CASSSQGARVSDTQYF
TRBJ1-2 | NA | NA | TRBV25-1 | TGTGCCAGCAGCAGCGTTGGGGCAGTCTATGGCTACACCTTC | CASSSVGAVYGYTF
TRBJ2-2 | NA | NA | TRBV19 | TGTGCCAGTAGTATAGGACGGAGGGGTGGGGTGACCGGGGAGCTGTTTTTT | CASSIGRRGGVTGELFF
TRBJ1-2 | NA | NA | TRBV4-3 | TGCGCCAGCAGCCAAGTGACAGGACGCCTCTGGCACGGCTACACCTTC | CASSQVTGRLWHGYTF
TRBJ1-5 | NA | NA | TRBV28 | TGTGCCAGCATTGACGGGGGGGACCCCTTTACAGGGTACGGGCAGCCCCAGCATTTT | CASIDGGDPFTGYGQPQHF
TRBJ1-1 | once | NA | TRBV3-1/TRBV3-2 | TGTGCCAGCAGCCACCCACAACGGGGCACTGAAGCTTTCTTT | CASSHPQRGTEAFF
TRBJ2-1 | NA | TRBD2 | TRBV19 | TGTGCCAGTACCCGAGCGGGGGGGTCTTACAATGAGCAGTTCTTC | CASTRAGGSYNEQFF
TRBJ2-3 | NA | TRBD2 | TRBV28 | TGTGCCAGCAGTTCTAGCGGGAGGCTGGGTACGCAGTATTTT | CASSSSGRLGTQYF
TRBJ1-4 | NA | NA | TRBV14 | TGTGCCAGCAGCCCCGGCCATCAGGGATATGAAAAACTGTTTTTT | CASSPGHQGYEKLFF
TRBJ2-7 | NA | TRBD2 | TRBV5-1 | TGCGCCAGCAGCTTGGATCTTCTAGGGACTAGCGGGAGGTTTTACGAGCAGTACTTC | CASSLDLLGTSGRFYEQYF
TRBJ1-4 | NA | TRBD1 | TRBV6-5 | TGTGCCAGCATGGGACAGAGGATTAAACTGTTTTTT | CASMGQRIKLFF
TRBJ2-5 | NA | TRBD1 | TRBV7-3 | TGTGCCAGCAGCTTAGGCCGTGACAGGGGACAAGAGACCCAGTACTTC | CASSLGRDRGQETQYF
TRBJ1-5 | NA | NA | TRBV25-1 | TGTGCCAGCAGTGAATCCAAGCAAGCCCAGCCCCAGCATTTT | CASSESKQAQPQHF
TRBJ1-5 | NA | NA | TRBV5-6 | TGTGCCAGCAGCTTCAGTCAACGACAGGCAAATCAGCCCCAGCATTTT | CASSFSQRQANQPQHF
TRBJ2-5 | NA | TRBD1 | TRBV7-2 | TGTGCCAGCAGCTTAGCTTCAGGGGGCGGTGAGACCCAGTACTTC | CASSLASGGGETQYF
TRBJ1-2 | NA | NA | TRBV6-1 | TGTGCCAGCAGTGATCGGAGGAACTATGGCTACACCTTC | CASSDRRNYGYTF
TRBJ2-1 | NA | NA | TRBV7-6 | TGTGCCAGCAGCTTATACACAGACAGCCATGATGAGCAGTTCTTC | CASSLYTDSHDEQFF
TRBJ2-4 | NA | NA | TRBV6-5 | TGTGCCAGCAATTCCAACGGTGGAAACATTCAGTACTTC | CASNSNGGNIQYF
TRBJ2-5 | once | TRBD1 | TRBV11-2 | TGTGCCAGCAGCTTAGGTACCCTAGGGGGCGGCGAGACCCAGTACTTC | CASSLGTLGGGETQYF
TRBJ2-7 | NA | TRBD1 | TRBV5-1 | TGCGCCAGCAGCTTTGGGGACAGGGGTAGTAGCGAGCAGTACTTC | CASSFGDRGSSEQYF
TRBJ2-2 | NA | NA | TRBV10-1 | TGCGCCAGCAGGAGGGGGGGGCGTTCCACCGGGGAGCTGTTTTTT | CASRRGGRSTGELFF
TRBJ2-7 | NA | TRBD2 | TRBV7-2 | TGTGCCAGCAGCCCCTGGACTAGCGGGGTTAAGCAGTACTTC | CASSPWTSGVKQYF
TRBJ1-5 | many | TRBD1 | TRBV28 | TGTGCCAGCAGTGGAAACAGGGGTAGTCAGCCCCAGCATTTT | CASSGNRGSQPQHF
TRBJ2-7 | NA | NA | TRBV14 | TGTGCCAGCAGCCATGCGGGTTCTAGCGAGCAGTACTTC | CASSHAGSSEQYF
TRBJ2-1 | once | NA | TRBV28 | TGTGCCAGCAGTTTAATAGCAGGGTGGTACAATGAGCAGTTCTTC | CASSLIAGWYNEQFF
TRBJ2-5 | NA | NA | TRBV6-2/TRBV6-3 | TGTGCCAGCAGTCAACCGGGCCGGAGGAAAGAGACCCAGTACTTC | CASSQPGRRKETQYF
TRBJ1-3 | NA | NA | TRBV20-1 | TGCAGTGCTAGCTTAGGAAACACCATATATTTT | CSASLGNTIYF
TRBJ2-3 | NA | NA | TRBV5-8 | TGTGCCAGCAGCTTGGGGGCAGGGGTGGCAGATACGCAGTATTTT | CASSLGAGVADTQYF
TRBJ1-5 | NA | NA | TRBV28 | TGTGCCAGCAGTTTTTGGCAGGGCAGAAATCAGCCCCAGCATTTT | CASSFWQGRNQPQHF
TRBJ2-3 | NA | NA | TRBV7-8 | TGTGCCAGCAGCTTCCCCCCGGGACTCGCAGATACGCAGTATTTT | CASSFPPGLADTQYF
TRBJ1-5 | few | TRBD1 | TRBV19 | TGTGCCAGTAGCGCCCCGGACAGGACCCAGCCCCAGCATTTT | CASSAPDRTQPQHF
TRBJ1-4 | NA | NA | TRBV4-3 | TGCGCCAGCAGCCAAGCCTCTCCTATGAGGGCAACTAATGAAAAACTGTTTTTT | CASSQASPMRATNEKLFF
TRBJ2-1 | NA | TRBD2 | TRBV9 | TGTGCCAGCAGCAAAACTAGCGGGAGGGATGAGCAGTTCTTC | CASSKTSGRDEQFF
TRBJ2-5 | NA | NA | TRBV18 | TGTGCCAGCACTAAGGACATCCGACCGAGCAGGGAGACCCAGTACTTC | CASTKDIRPSRETQYF
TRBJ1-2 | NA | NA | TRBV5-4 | TGTGCCAGCAGCTTGGATCCAGGGGATAACTATGGCTACACCTTC | CASSLDPGDNYGYTF
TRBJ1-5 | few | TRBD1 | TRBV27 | TGTGCCAGCAGTCCGGGACAGAGGGCCAGCAATCAGCCCCAGCATTTT | CASSPGQRASNQPQHF
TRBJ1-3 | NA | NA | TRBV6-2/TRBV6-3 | TGTGCCAGCAGTTACATGACAGGAACGGACTTTGGAAACACCATATATTTT | CASSYMTGTDFGNTIYF